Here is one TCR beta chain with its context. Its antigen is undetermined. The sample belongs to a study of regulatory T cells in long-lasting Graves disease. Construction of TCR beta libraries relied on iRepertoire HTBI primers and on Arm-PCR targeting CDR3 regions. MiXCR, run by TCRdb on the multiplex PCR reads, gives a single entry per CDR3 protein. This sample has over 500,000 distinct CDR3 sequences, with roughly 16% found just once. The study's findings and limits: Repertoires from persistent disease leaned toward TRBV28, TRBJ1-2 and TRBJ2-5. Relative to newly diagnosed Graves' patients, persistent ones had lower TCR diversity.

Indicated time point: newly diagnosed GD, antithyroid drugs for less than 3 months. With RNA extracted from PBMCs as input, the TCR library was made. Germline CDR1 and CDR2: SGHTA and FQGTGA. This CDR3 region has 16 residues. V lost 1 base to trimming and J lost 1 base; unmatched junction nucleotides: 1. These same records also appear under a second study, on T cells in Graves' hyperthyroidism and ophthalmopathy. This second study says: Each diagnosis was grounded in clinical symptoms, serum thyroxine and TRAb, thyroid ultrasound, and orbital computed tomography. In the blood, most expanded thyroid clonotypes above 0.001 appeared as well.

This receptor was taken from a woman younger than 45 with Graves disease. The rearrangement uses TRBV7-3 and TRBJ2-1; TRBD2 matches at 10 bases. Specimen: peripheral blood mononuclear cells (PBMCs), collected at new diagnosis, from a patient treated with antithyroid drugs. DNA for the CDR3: TGTGCCAGCAGCTTAAAAGCGGGAGGGTCCTACAATGAGCAGTTCTTC. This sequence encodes CASSLKAGGSYNEQFF.